The next 5 T cell receptor beta chains were all read from a single sample in a study of blood T cell repertoires in COVID-19. Produced via immunoSEQ multiplex PCR; TCRdb's table is partial and in-frame only. Here the sample spans 35,000 to 50,000 clones, around 85% being singletons. The sequenced sample was peripheral blood. Receptors were obtained from a man in his 60s with acute or convalescent COVID-19.

This clone was seen once. This chain connects TRBV5-6 to TRBJ2-7, with a tentative D call TRBD2 (6 bases). CDR3 length: 15 amino acids. V gave up 4 bases and J gave up 0 bases, with 14 bases separating them. CDR1 is SGHDT, CDR2 YYEEEE, per germline. As DNA, the CDR3 is TGTGCCAGCAGCCGGGGGTTGGGCAACTCCTACGAGCAGTACTTC. Its protein is CASSRGLGNSYEQYF.

The CDR3 DNA follows: TGTGCCTGGAGTGCCGCGGGACAGGGGAATCAGCCCCAGCATTTT. Protein: CAWSAAGQGNQPQHF. The rearrangement uses TRBV30 and TRBJ1-5, with 10 bases identical to TRBD1. Trimming at V came to 1 base and at J to 4 bases, leaving 4 bases not matched to a gene. The CDR3 has 15 residues. The germline gives CDR1 GTSNPN, CDR2 SVGIG (reference sequence).

The V call is TRBV5-3, the J call TRBJ2-1, with 7 bases aligning to TRBD2. TRBV5-3 is an ORF; its function is uncertain. The CDR3 covers 15 residues. Trimming took 2 bases from V and 9 from J; bases not matched to a gene: 11. The CDR3 DNA is TGTGCCAGAAGCTTTGGGGGGAGGGTACGGATTGAGCAGTTCTTC. This gives the protein CARSFGGRVRIEQFF.

The gene calls are TRBV15 and TRBJ2-7; D gene uncertain. CDR3 length equals 13 residues. Germline V gene sequence: CDR1 LNHNV, CDR2 YYDKDF (reference sequence). V lost 5 bases to trimming and J lost 0 bases, with 8 bases between them. CDR3 in DNA: TGTGCCACCAGCGGCGGAGCCTCCTACGAGCAGTACTTC. It encodes CATSGGASYEQYF.

The CDR3: CASSARQGLNTEAFF. In DNA, the CDR3 is TGTGCCAGCAGCGCCCGACAGGGCCTGAACACTGAAGCTTTCTTT. The V call is TRBV13, the J call TRBJ1-1, with 7 bases fitting TRBD1. V trimming: 5 bases; J trimming: 0 bases; junction bases outside the gene matches: 6. CDR3 length equals 15 residues. Germline-derived CDR1 and CDR2 are PRHDT and FYEKMQ (reference sequence).